Given below is one T cell receptor (beta chain) in context. This record belongs to a study of T cells in women clearing cervical HPV infection. Generated by immunoSEQ multiplex PCR, the TCRdb table keeps only in-frame clones and is missing some. This table holds 35,000 to 45,000 clones. Sequences were obtained from blood buffy coat. The clonotype originates from a woman aged 18 to 75 with a cervical HPV16 infection that either progressed to CIN3+ or cleared (not recorded which).

Incomplete CDR3 DNA: TGTGCCAGCAGTCCAGAAGAGACC. It is translated as CASSPEET. The full CDR3 protein is CASSPEETQYF. The chain is built from TRBV2 and TRBJ2-5; the D is unclear. From the germline J gene comes the end of the CDR3, since the read stops 3 residues before it. Germline loops: CDR1 SNHLY, CDR2 FYNNEI. The CDR3 is 11 residues long. V dropped 5 bases and J dropped 3 bases, with 4 bases sitting between them.